The clone carrying this T cell receptor beta chain has more than one count but fewer than ten. The antigen remains undetermined. The method was immunoSEQ multiplex PCR; TCRdb's version includes in-frame clones alone and lacks a portion of them. The sample yields roughly 8,800 clones, roughly 67% seen once. The data belong to a study of neoadjuvant anti-PD-1 for oral cavity cancer. Study as a whole: Non-progressing patients received a fourth nivolumab dose near day 43, then surgery on days 50-56. Overall study findings and caveats: After neoadjuvant nivolumab, PBMC T cell clonality was significantly higher in non-responders than responders.

CDR1 is SEHNR, CDR2 FQNEAQ, per germline (reference sequence). V gave up 8 bases and J gave up 4 bases; unmatched junction bases: 4. This CDR3 has 12 amino acids. Time point indicated: after neoadjuvant nivolumab, at surgical resection. PBMCs were not maintained or expanded in culture before analysis. The input for sequencing was PBMCs, taken after nivolumab (anti-PD-1) treatment. V usage is TRBV7-9 and J usage is TRBJ1-1, with 7 bases fitting TRBD1. This TCR was recovered from a person aged 40 to 85 with oral cavity squamous cell carcinoma. The CDR3 sequence: CASQGDTTEAFF. Written as DNA, the CDR3 is TGTGCCAGCCAGGGGGACACCACTGAAGCTTTCTTT.